One sample yielded the 9 T cell receptor beta chains listed below, sequenced in a study of blood T cell repertoires in COVID-19. Assay: immunoSEQ multiplex PCR; the TCRdb copy retains only in-frame clones and omits some. Of more than 95,000 clones listed, 87% are singletons. The sample consisted of peripheral blood. Source of these receptors: a human donor in a cohort sampled during active COVID-19.

This clone was seen only a few times. The V gene is TRBV6-6, the J gene TRBJ1-4; D may be TRBD1 (5 bases). The germline V gene encodes CDR1 MNHNY and CDR2 SVGAGI (reference sequence). V was cut by 0 bases and J by 0 bases, with 8 bases left in between. The CDR3 consists of 16 residues. The chain's CDR3 is CASSYSGGSTNEKLFF. The CDR3 nucleotides are TGTGCCAGCAGTTACTCCGGGGGGTCAACTAATGAAAAACTGTTTTTT.

The CDR3 region is CASSSGQANYGYTF. CDR3 DNA sequence: TGTGCCAGCAGCTCCGGACAGGCCAACTATGGCTACACCTTC. The gene calls are TRBV5-6 and TRBJ1-2; 7 nucleotides line up with TRBD1. Germline loops: CDR1 SGHDT, CDR2 YYEEEE. The trim removed 3 bases at V and 2 bases at J, leaving 4 bases unmatched. This CDR3 has 14 residues.

This clone was recorded only once. J is TRBJ2-2 and V is TRBV5-4, with a possible D match to TRBD1 (5 bases). The CDR3 has 15 amino acids. Germline V lookup: CDR1 SGHNT, CDR2 YYREEE (reference sequence). V was cut by 3 bases and J by 4 bases, with 13 bases left in between. The CDR3 DNA sequence: TGTGCCAGCAGCTGGATGGGTAGGGGCACCGGGGAGCTGTTTTTT. Its protein product is CASSWMGRGTGELFF.

The genes are TRBV25-1 and TRBJ2-7; D is possibly TRBD1 (6 bases). The CDR3 totals 13 residues. From germline, CDR1 is MGHDK and CDR2 SYGVNS. V lost 3 bases to trimming and J lost 0 bases, with 6 bases between them. Here the CDR3 DNA reads TGTGCCAGCAGTGAGGGGGCCTCCTACGAGCAGTACTTC. It is translated as CASSEGASYEQYF.

The J gene is TRBJ2-5, the V gene TRBV30, with D perhaps matching TRBD2 (6 bases). CDR1 is GTSNPN and CDR2 is SVGIG in the germline V gene (reference sequence). Deletions cut 4 bases from V and 7 bases from J, with 19 bases between. This CDR3 has 14 amino acids. The DNA for the CDR3 is TGTGCCTGGACTCCGGCGGGGTCTATGCGGACCCAGTACTTC. Protein sequence: CAWTPAGSMRTQYF.

The V gene is TRBV3-1 (or the pseudogene TRBV3-2), the J gene TRBJ1-2; D is undetermined. Trimming shortened V by 3 bases and J by 0 bases, and 11 bases separated the two germline ends. CDR1 is LGHDT, CDR2 YNNKEL, per germline (reference sequence). This CDR3 is built from 15 residues. The DNA of the CDR3 is TGTGCCAGCAGCCAGGCCCTCTCTGCTAACTATGGCTACACCTTC. This gives the protein CASSQALSANYGYTF.

The gene calls are TRBV7-2 and TRBJ2-7; 7 bases agree with TRBD2. CDR1 and CDR2 (germline): SGHTA, FQGNSA. V shed 5 bases, J shed 4 bases, and the junction held 8 bases outside the gene matches. CDR3 length equals 14 residues. The CDR3 loop is CASSLSSGIYEQYF. For the CDR3, the DNA is TGTGCCAGCAGCCTTTCTAGCGGTATATACGAGCAGTACTTC.

V usage is TRBV19 and J usage is TRBJ2-7; the match to TRBD1 covers 7 bases. CDR3 length: 14 amino acids. Per the germline V gene, CDR1 is LNHDA and CDR2 is SQIVND (reference sequence). J lost 3 bases, V lost 4 bases, and 6 bases had no gene match. The CDR3 DNA reads TGTGCCAGTAGTAGACAGGGAGCCCACTACGAGCAGTACTTC. It codes for CASSRQGAHYEQYF.

CDR3 coding DNA: TGCGCCAGCAGCTTTGACCACAGTCGGGCCAACGTCCTGACTTTC. Its protein product is CASSFDHSRANVLTF. The rearrangement joins TRBV5-1 to TRBJ2-6; D is undetermined. The V gene lost 2 bases and the J gene lost 5 bases, with 11 bases spanning the gap. The CDR3 has 15 amino acids. From germline, CDR1 is SGHRS and CDR2 YFSETQ. Looking up the rest from reference TRBV5-1 and TRBJ2-6 gives the full variable domain: KAGVTQTPRYLIKTRGQQVTLSCSPISGHRSVSWYQQTPGQGLQFLFEYFSETQRNKGNFPGRFSGRQFSNSRSEMNVSTLELGDSALYLCASSFDHSRANVLTFGAGSRLTVL.